These 21 T cell receptor beta chains share one sample of origin, sequenced in a study of Graves' ophthalmopathy and Graves' hyperthyroidism. Amplified material comprised TCR beta CDR3 regions derived from RNA transcripts. First-round RT-PCR with HTBI primers preceded a second-round multiplex PCR. TCRdb used MiXCR to reprocess the multiplex PCR reads, holding one entry per CDR3 protein. The sample lists 900,000 to 1,200,000 distinct CDR3 sequences, 36% occurring once. Sample: peripheral blood or thyroid tissue (not recorded which). The source is an adult man with Graves' hyperthyroidism.

This clonotype has just a few counts. A clone one base away is much larger, so this may be a read error. V is TRBV29-1 and J is TRBJ2-7; 11 bases align to TRBD2. V dropped 5 bases and J dropped 2; count of bases not matched to a gene: 5. Germline V gene sequence: CDR1 SQVTM, CDR2 ANQGSEA. CDR3 length equals 14 residues. The CDR3 loop reads CSVSGLAAPYEQYF. The CDR3 bases are TGCAGCGTTTCGGGACTAGCGGCCCCCTACGAGCAGTACTTC.

This sequence joins TRBV20-1 and TRBJ2-5, with TRBD2 matching over 11 bases. The V segment lost 0 bases and the J segment 5 bases; nucleotides outside the gene matches: 11. The V gene's germline CDR1 is DFQATT and CDR2 SNEGSKA (reference sequence). CDR3 length: 17 amino acids. CDR3 in DNA: TGCAGTGCTAGAGATATTAATAGCGGGAGGGGCGGCGAGACCCAGTACTTC. Amino acids: CSARDINSGRGGETQYF.

To note about this clonotype: A much larger clone sits a single nucleotide away, making a read error possible. The chain joins TRBV15 to TRBJ2-7; D uncertain. There are 14 residues in the CDR3. Trimming stripped 3 bases from V and 3 bases from J, with 12 bases between. Looked up from germline, CDR1 is LNHNV and CDR2 is YYDKDF (reference sequence). The CDR3 coding sequence is TGTGCCACCAGCAGGGACGGATTCTTCTACGAGCAGTACTTC. It specifies CATSRDGFFYEQYF.

With respect to this clonotype: Because the CDR3 is missing its conserved closing phenylalanine or tryptophan, this is likely a read error. The DNA is omitted, as the CDR3 cannot be located on it reliably, and the CDR3 follows TCRdb's listing. This chain joins TRBV20-1 and TRBJ2-6; the DNA was not compared with TRBD1, the D call given in the table. CDR1 is DFQATT and CDR2 is SNEGSKA in the germline V gene (reference sequence). Termini included, the CDR3 measures 10 amino acids. This chain's CDR3 is CSAIDRVSNI.

The sample holds many counts of this clonotype. This rearrangement joins TRBV7-8 to TRBJ2-7; D is unclear. The CDR3 runs 12 residues. Germline CDR1 SGHVS, CDR2 FQNEAQ. V gave up 1 base and J gave up 8 bases, with 9 bases separating them. The CDR3 sequence: CASSLGSDKQYF. The CDR3 bases are TGTGCCAGCAGCTTAGGGAGCGATAAGCAGTACTTC.

A remark on this clonotype: Its ends do not fully match the called genes, so a read error is possible. This chain uses TRBV19 with TRBJ1-1; D is possibly TRBD1 (6 bases). CDR1 is LNHDA and CDR2 is SQIVND in the germline V gene (reference sequence). The CDR3 runs to 15 residues. For the CDR3, the DNA is TGTGCCAGTAGTCCCCGGGACGCAGGGGTTCCTGAAGCTCTCTTT. It specifies CASSPRDAGVPEALF.

This clonotype has just one count. V and J are TRBV7-3 and TRBJ1-2; D is uncertain. The V and J ends lost 3 bases and 0 bases respectively, with 14 bases between them. The CDR3 has 16 amino acids. Germline CDR1 is SGHTA and CDR2 is FQGTGA. CDR3 nucleotide sequence: TGTGCCAGCAGCTTGAGAGTGGGCCAGTCTAACTATGGCTACACCTTC. It translates to CASSLRVGQSNYGYTF.

Only one count was recorded for this clonotype. The chain recombines TRBV6-5 with TRBJ1-2; D not certain. Trimming took 6 bases from V and 6 from J, leaving 20 bases between them. Germline V gene sequence: CDR1 MNHEY, CDR2 SVGAGI. The CDR3 spans 15 residues. The DNA for the CDR3 is TGTGCCAGCAGAGAGTCGAGTAGGATACACGATGGCTACACCTTC. It codes for CASRESSRIHDGYTF.

This clonotype was picked up many times. This chain uses TRBV20-1 with TRBJ1-1; D is unresolved. Germline CDR1 is DFQATT and CDR2 is SNEGSKA (reference sequence). This CDR3 is 14 amino acids long. Trimming pared 0 bases from V and 6 bases from J, leaving 14 bases between. CDR3 nucleotide sequence: TGCAGTGCTAGAGAGGTAGGGTTGGTGGCTGAAGCTTTCTTT. Translation: CSAREVGLVAEAFF.

This clonotype was found many times. CDR3 in DNA: TGCGCCAGCAGCTTGTCTTCGGGGCACAATCAGCCCCAGCATTTT. This codes for CASSLSSGHNQPQHF. The genes are TRBV5-1 and TRBJ1-5, with a weak D call TRBD1 (5 bases). Germline V lookup: CDR1 SGHRS, CDR2 YFSETQ. Trimming removed 1 base from V and 3 bases from J, with 11 bases in between. The CDR3 is made up of 15 amino acids.

This sequence joins TRBV7-9 and TRBJ2-7, with D perhaps matching TRBD1 or TRBD2 (6 bases each). The V gene lost 4 bases and the J gene lost 6 bases, with 25 bases spanning the gap. Per the germline V gene, CDR1 is SEHNR and CDR2 is FQNEAQ (reference sequence). CDR3 length equals 17 residues. The CDR3 loop reads CASSSSWPGHRGIEQYF. Written as DNA, the CDR3 is TGTGCCAGCAGCTCCTCGTGGCCGGGACACCGGGGGATCGAGCAGTACTTC.

The sample holds many counts of this clonotype. The chain employs TRBV11-2 and TRBJ1-2; a possible D gene is TRBD1 (6 bases). Germline CDR1 is SGHAT and CDR2 is FQNNGV. CDR3 length: 13 amino acids. With 0 bases removed from V and 8 bases from J, the gap between germline ends came to 10 bases. CDR3 in amino acids: CASSLDQGIGYTF. The CDR3 coding sequence is TGTGCCAGCAGCTTAGATCAGGGGATCGGCTACACCTTC.

This clonotype was seen at least ten times. The chain has TRBV20-1 and TRBJ2-2; D uncertain. There are 11 residues in the CDR3. Deletions cut 6 bases from V and 3 bases from J, with 5 bases between. Germline lookup yields CDR1 DFQATT and CDR2 SNEGSKA (reference sequence). CDR3 in DNA: TGCAGTGCGCTGGACACCGGGGAGCTGTTTTTT. It is translated as CSALDTGELFF.

This clonotype was seen a single time. The chain carries TRBV12-3 or TRBV12-4 and TRBJ2-7, with a tentative D call TRBD1 (6 bases). V gave up 7 bases and J gave up 3 bases, with 13 bases separating them. CDR3 length: 13 amino acids. The CDR3 reads CASTSRGNYEQYF. The CDR3 DNA is TGTGCCAGCACCTCGAGGGGGAACTACGAGCAGTACTTC.

The rearrangement links TRBV12-3 or TRBV12-4 to TRBJ2-5, with TRBD1 as a possible D gene (6 bases). The V end lost 3 bases, the J end lost 7 bases, and 21 bases lay between the germline ends. The CDR3 is 16 residues long. The CDR3 bases are TGTGCCAGCAGTTTGGGCGGTAACAGGGATACGGGGACCCAGTACTTC. Translating it yields CASSLGGNRDTGTQYF.

In this sample, this clonotype turned up a few times. This rearrangement joins TRBV27 to TRBJ1-4; perhaps TRBD1 as D (6 bases). Germline V gene lookup returns CDR1 MNHEY and CDR2 SMNVEV (reference sequence). Trimming cost V 5 bases and J 0 bases, with 13 bases left between them. CDR3 length: 16 amino acids. The CDR3 protein is CASSAFNRATNEKLFF. The CDR3 nucleotides are TGTGCCAGCAGTGCGTTCAACAGGGCAACTAATGAAAAACTGTTTTTT.

The chain has TRBV28 and TRBJ2-5, with 10 bases lining up with TRBD1. The CDR3 is made up of 16 amino acids. V dropped 8 bases and J dropped 5; count of bases not matched to a gene: 14. Germline CDR1 and CDR2: MDHEN and SYDVKM. The CDR3 loop reads CASGLPGQGSGETQYF. CDR3 in DNA: TGTGCCAGCGGACTTCCGGGACAGGGGTCGGGGGAGACCCAGTACTTC.

The rearrangement links TRBV20-1 to TRBJ1-4; D is unclear. This CDR3 is built from 13 residues. The V gene lost 4 bases and the J gene lost 7 bases, with 13 bases spanning the gap. In germline, CDR1 is DFQATT, CDR2 SNEGSKA (reference sequence). The CDR3 DNA is TGCAGTGCTATCCGCGGGTCGGGTGAAAAACTGTTTTTT. Protein product: CSAIRGSGEKLFF.

This chain links TRBV7-2 with TRBJ1-5, with 8 bases fitting TRBD1. Germline-derived CDR1 and CDR2 are SGHTA and FQGNSA. The CDR3 spans 16 residues. V dropped 5 bases and J dropped 3; count of bases not matched to a gene: 9. CDR3 nucleotides: TGTGCCAGCAGCCCAAATCCAGGGGGCTCCAATCAGCCCCAGCATTTT. Translated, it gives CASSPNPGGSNQPQHF.

There are many counts of this clonotype. The chain has TRBV5-1 and TRBJ2-7, with 8 bases fitting TRBD2. Per the germline V gene, CDR1 is SGHRS and CDR2 is YFSETQ. V gave up 4 bases and J gave up 6 bases; unmatched junction bases: 9. This CDR3 region has 14 residues. The CDR3 DNA reads as TGCGCCAGCAGCATTGGGCGTGCGGGGGGCGAGCAGTACTTC. Residues: CASSIGRAGGEQYF. The variable domain in full, completed from reference TRBV5-1 and TRBJ2-7, reads KAGVTQTPRYLIKTRGQQVTLSCSPISGHRSVSWYQQTPGQGLQFLFEYFSETQRNKGNFPGRFSGRQFSNSRSEMNVSTLELGDSALYLCASSIGRAGGEQYFGPGTRLTVT.

Concerning this clonotype: A read error may account for a junction end that differs from germline. The CDR3 DNA sequence: TGCGCCAGCAGCTTGGGGTTAGGGAGAAACACCCCCTACGAGCAGTACTTC. It codes for CASSLGLGRNTPYEQYF. This chain uses TRBV25-1 with TRBJ2-7, with a possible D match to TRBD2 (5 bases). Germline V gives CDR1 MGHDK, CDR2 SYGVNS. The CDR3 extends over 17 amino acids.